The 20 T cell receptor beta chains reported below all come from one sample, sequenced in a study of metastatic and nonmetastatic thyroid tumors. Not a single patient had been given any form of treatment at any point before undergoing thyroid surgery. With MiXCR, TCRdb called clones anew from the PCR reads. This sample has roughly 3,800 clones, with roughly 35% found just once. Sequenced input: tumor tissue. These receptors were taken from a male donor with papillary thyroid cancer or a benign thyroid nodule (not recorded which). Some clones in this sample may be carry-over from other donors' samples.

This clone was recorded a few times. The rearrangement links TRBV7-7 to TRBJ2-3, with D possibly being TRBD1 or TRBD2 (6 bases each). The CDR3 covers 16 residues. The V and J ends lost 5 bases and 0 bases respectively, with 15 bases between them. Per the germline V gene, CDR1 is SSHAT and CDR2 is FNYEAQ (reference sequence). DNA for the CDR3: TGTGCCAGCAGCCCGACCAGAGGGGGGAGCACAGATACGCAGTATTTT. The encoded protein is CASSPTRGGSTDTQYF.

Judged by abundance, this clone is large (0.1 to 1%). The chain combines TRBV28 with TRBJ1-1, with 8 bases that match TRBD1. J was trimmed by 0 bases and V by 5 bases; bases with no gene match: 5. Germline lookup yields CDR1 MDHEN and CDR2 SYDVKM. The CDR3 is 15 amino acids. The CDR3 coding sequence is TGTGCCAGCAGTCTGACAGGGGCACTGAACACTGAAGCTTTCTTT. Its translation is CASSLTGALNTEAFF.

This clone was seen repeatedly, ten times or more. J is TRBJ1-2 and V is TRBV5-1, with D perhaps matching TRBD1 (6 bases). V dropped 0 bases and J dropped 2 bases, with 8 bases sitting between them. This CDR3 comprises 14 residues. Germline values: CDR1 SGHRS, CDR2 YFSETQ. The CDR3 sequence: CASSLDRENYGYTF. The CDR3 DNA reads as TGCGCCAGCAGCTTGGACAGGGAAAACTATGGCTACACCTTC.

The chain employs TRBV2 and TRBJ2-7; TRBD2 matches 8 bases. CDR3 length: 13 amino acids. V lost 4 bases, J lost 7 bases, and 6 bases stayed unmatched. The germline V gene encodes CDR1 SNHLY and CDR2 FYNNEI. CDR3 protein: CASSVEREGEQYF. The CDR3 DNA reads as TGTGCCAGCAGTGTTGAACGGGAGGGAGAGCAGTACTTC.

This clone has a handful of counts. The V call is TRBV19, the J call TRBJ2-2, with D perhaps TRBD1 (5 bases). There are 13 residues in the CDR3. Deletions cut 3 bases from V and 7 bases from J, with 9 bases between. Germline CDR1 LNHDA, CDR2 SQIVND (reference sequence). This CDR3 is CASSMGQRGELFF. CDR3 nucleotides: TGTGCCAGTAGTATGGGGCAGCGCGGGGAGCTGTTTTTT.

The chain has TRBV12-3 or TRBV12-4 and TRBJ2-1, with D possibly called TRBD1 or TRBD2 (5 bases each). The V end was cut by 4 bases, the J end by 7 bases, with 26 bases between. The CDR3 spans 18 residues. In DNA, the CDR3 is TGTGCCAGCAGTTCCCGGGGCAGGGCTCGTAGTGGTGTGAATGAGCAGTTCTTC. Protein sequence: CASSSRGRARSGVNEQFF.

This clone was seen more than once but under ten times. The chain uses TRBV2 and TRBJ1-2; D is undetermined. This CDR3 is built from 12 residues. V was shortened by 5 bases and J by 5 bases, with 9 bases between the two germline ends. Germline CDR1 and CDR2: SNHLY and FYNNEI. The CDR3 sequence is CASSQREYGYTF. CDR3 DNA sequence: TGTGCCAGCAGTCAAAGGGAGTATGGCTACACCTTC.

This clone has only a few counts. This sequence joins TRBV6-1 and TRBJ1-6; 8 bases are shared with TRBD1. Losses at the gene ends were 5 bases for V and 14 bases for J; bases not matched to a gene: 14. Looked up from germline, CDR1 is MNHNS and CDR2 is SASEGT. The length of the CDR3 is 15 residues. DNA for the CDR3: TGTGCCAGCAGTCCATTCGGACAGGGAGCATCTACCCTCCACTTT. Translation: CASSPFGQGASTLHF.

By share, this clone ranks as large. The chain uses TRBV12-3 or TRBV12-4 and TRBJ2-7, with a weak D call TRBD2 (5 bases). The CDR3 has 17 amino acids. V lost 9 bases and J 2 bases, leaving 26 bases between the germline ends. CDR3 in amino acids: CASSPPLGRAVTYEQYF. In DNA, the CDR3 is TGTGCCAGTAGCCCCCCTCTGGGGAGAGCGGTAACCTACGAGCAGTACTTC.

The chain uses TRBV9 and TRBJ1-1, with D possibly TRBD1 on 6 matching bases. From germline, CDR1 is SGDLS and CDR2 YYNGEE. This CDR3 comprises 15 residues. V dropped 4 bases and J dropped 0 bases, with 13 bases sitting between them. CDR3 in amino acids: CASSPRTVMNTEAFF. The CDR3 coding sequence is TGTGCCAGCAGCCCCCGGACAGTTATGAACACTGAAGCTTTCTTT.

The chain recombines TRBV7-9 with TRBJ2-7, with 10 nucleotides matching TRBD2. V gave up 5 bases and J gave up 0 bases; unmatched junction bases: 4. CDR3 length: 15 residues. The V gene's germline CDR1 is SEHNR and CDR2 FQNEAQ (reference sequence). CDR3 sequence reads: CASSRAGGSSYEQYF. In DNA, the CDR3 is TGTGCCAGCAGCCGAGCGGGAGGGAGCTCCTACGAGCAGTACTTC.

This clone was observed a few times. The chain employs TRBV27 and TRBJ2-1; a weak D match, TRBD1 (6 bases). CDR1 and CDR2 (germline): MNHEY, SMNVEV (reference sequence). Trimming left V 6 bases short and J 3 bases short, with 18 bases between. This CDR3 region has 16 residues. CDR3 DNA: TGTGCCAGCAGCAGGTTCACCGGACAGAACTACAATGAGCAGTTCTTC. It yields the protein CASSRFTGQNYNEQFF.

The CDR3 nucleotides read TGTGCCAGCAGTTCCGGGCCGAACACCGGGGAGCTGTTTTTT. Translating it yields CASSSGPNTGELFF. This chain links TRBV6-1 with TRBJ2-2; D is ambiguous. Looked up from germline, CDR1 is MNHNS and CDR2 is SASEGT. Trimming removed 5 bases from V and 0 bases from J, with 7 bases in between. The CDR3 loop spans 14 amino acids.

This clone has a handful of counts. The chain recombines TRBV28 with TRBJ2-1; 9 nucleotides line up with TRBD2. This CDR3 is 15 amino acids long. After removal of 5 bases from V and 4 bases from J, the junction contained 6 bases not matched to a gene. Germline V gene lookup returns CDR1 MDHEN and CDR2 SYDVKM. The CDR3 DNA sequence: TGTGCCAGCAGTCCAGGCGGGAGGGATTACAATGAGCAGTTCTTC. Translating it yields CASSPGGRDYNEQFF.

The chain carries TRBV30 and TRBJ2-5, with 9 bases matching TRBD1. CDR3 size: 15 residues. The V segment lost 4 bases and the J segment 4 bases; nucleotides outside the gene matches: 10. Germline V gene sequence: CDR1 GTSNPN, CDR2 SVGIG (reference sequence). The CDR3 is CAWTPGQGDVETQYF. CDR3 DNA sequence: TGTGCCTGGACCCCGGGACAGGGCGATGTAGAGACCCAGTACTTC.

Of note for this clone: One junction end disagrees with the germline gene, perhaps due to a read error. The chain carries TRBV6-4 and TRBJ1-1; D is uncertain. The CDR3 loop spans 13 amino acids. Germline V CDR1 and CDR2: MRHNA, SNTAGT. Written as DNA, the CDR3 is TGCGCCAGCAGTGATTCGAGGTACACTGAAGCTTTCTTT. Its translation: CASSDSRYTEAFF.

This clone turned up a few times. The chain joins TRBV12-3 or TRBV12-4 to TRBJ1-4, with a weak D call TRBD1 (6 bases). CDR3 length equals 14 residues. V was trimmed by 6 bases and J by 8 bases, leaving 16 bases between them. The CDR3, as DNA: TGTGCCAGCAGGCCACAGGGAGCTGGAGAAAAACTGTTTTTT. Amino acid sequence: CASRPQGAGEKLFF.

The CDR3 nucleotides are TGTGCCAGCAGCCGCAACAGGGGGATTATCTACGAGCAGTACTTC. Protein product: CASSRNRGIIYEQYF. The chain carries TRBV4-2 and TRBJ2-7, with 8 bases fitting TRBD1. This CDR3 has 15 amino acids. The junction had 8 bases not matched to a gene; V was cut back by 4 bases and J by 3 bases. The germline V gene encodes CDR1 LGHNA and CDR2 YNFKEQ.

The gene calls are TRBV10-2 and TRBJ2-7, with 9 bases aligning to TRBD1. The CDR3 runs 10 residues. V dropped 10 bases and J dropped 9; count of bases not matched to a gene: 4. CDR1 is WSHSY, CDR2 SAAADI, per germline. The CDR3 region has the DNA TGCGCCACGGGACAGGGCGCGCAGTACTTC. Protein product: CATGQGAQYF.

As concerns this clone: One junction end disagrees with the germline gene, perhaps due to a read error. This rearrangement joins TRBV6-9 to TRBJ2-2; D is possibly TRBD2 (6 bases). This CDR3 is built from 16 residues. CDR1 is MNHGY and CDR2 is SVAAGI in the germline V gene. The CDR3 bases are TGTGCCAGCAGTTTAACTAGCAGGAGAATCACCGCGGAGCTGTTTTTT. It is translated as CASSLTSRRITAELFF.